These 14 T cell receptor beta chains originate from one sample sequenced in a study of T-cell reconstitution after alpha-beta-depleted transplantation in children. A TCRbeta library incorporating unique molecular identifiers was prepared. TCRdb reanalysed the PCR reads using MiXCR and keeps one entry per CDR3 protein. The sample lists more than 250,000 distinct CDR3 sequences, 9.9% occurring once. Sample: PBMCs from the stem cell graft donor, taken from the stem cell graft. The receptor set was obtained from a human donor who donated a stem cell graft to a child with SCID.

This clonotype has a count of ten or more. The chain recombines TRBV5-1 with TRBJ2-5; D not certain. The germline gives CDR1 SGHRS, CDR2 YFSETQ. V dropped 0 bases and J dropped 3 bases, with 6 bases sitting between them. The CDR3 length is 13 residues. The CDR3 nucleotides read TGCGCCAGCAGCTTGGGTAGAGAAGAGACCCAGTACTTC. It specifies CASSLGREETQYF.

CDR3 sequence: CASSGRTGGGNEQFF. The CDR3 DNA reads as TGTGCCAGCAGTGGTAGGACAGGGGGTGGCAATGAGCAGTTCTTC. The chain combines TRBV6-1 with TRBJ2-1; 10 positions match TRBD1. Looked up from germline, CDR1 is MNHNS and CDR2 is SASEGT. CDR3 size: 15 residues. V trimming: 4 bases; J trimming: 6 bases; junction bases outside the gene matches: 6.

This clonotype has a count of ten or more. The chain employs TRBV7-8 and TRBJ2-4, with D tentatively TRBD2 (6 bases). Trimming removed 5 bases from V and 3 bases from J, with 11 bases in between. This CDR3 comprises 14 residues. Germline lookup yields CDR1 SGHVS and CDR2 FQNEAQ. The CDR3 region has the DNA TGTGCCAGCAGCCTCAGGGAGGACAAAAACATTCAGTACTTC. Amino acids: CASSLREDKNIQYF.

This clonotype turned up a few times. The chain couples TRBV20-1 to TRBJ2-1; 7 nucleotides align to TRBD1. The germline V gene encodes CDR1 DFQATT and CDR2 SNEGSKA (reference sequence). The V and J ends lost 0 bases and 4 bases, in that order; junction bases with no gene match: 6. The CDR3 runs to 15 residues. The DNA of the CDR3 is TGCAGTGCTAGAGAAGAGGGGGCCCTGTACAATGAGCAGTTCTTC. Protein product: CSAREEGALYNEQFF.

The chain is built from TRBV12-3 or TRBV12-4 and TRBJ1-2, with a tentative D call TRBD1 (5 bases). Trimming stripped 6 bases from V and 8 bases from J, with 13 bases between. CDR3 length equals 12 residues. The CDR3 DNA sequence: TGTGCCAGCAGCCGGGACCTGGGAGGCTACACCTTC. This sequence encodes CASSRDLGGYTF.

Many counts were recorded for this clonotype. The chain carries TRBV7-2 and TRBJ1-2; TRBD1 matches 7 bases. This CDR3 contains 14 residues. Germline V gene sequence: CDR1 SGHTA, CDR2 FQGNSA. J was trimmed by 0 bases and V by 5 bases; bases with no gene match: 3. CDR3 coding DNA: TGTGCCAGCAGCGAGGACAGGACTAACTATGGCTACACCTTC. Protein product: CASSEDRTNYGYTF. The full variable domain, in which reference TRBV7-2 and TRBJ1-2 provide the parts outside the CDR3, is GAGVSQSPSNKVTEKGKDVELRCDPISGHTALYWYRQSLGQGLEFLIYFQGNSAPDKSGLPSDRFSAERTGGSVSTLTIQRTQQEDSAVYLCASSEDRTNYGYTFGSGTRLTVV.

This clonotype appeared a few times. The gene calls are TRBV5-5 and TRBJ2-1, with 11 bases fitting TRBD2. Germline lookup yields CDR1 SGHKS and CDR2 YYEKEE (reference sequence). CDR3 length: 17 amino acids. Trimming took 1 base from V and 6 from J; bases not matched to a gene: 9. The CDR3: CASSLLAVGTSGNEQFF. Here the CDR3 DNA reads TGTGCCAGCAGCTTGTTGGCAGTAGGGACTAGCGGCAATGAGCAGTTCTTC.

This clonotype was picked up many times. The V call is TRBV7-6, the J call TRBJ2-1, with 12 nucleotides matching TRBD2. This CDR3 region has 15 residues. V lost 5 bases, J lost 6 bases, and 5 bases stayed unmatched. Germline values: CDR1 SGHVS, CDR2 FNYEAQ. The CDR3 DNA sequence: TGTGCCAGCAGCCCGACTAGCGGGGGTGTCAATGAGCAGTTCTTC. This encodes CASSPTSGGVNEQFF.

The table lists this clonotype with many counts. This rearrangement joins TRBV6-2 or TRBV6-3 to TRBJ1-5; no definite D call. CDR3 length: 13 residues. V gave up 8 bases and J gave up 7 bases, with 15 bases separating them. Germline values: CDR1 MNHEY, CDR2 SVGEGT. The DNA of the CDR3 is TGTGCCAGCGACCAAGGGCAGTTGCAGCCCCAGCATTTT. Translated, it gives CASDQGQLQPQHF.

This clonotype appeared a few times. This chain connects TRBV10-3 to TRBJ2-3; D is ambiguous. From germline, CDR1 is ENHRY and CDR2 SYGVKD. The CDR3 length is 14 residues. V was pared by 0 bases and J by 6 bases, with 10 bases between. CDR3 DNA sequence: TGTGCCATCAGTGAGTCGTCTAGGGCGGATACGCAGTATTTT. Translating it yields CAISESSRADTQYF.

The sample holds many counts of this clonotype. This chain connects TRBV27 to TRBJ1-2, with D possibly being TRBD1 (5 bases). The CDR3 contains 14 residues. Germline CDR1 MNHEY, CDR2 SMNVEV (reference sequence). The V and J ends lost 6 bases and 11 bases respectively, with 22 bases between them. The CDR3 DNA sequence: TGTGCCAGCAGCCCCAGGGAGACCTCTATGGTATACACCTTC. It encodes CASSPRETSMVYTF.

The table lists this clonotype with a few counts. This chain connects TRBV5-1 to TRBJ2-3; TRBD2 agrees at 7 bases. V was clipped by 7 bases and J by 4 bases; unmatched bases: 6. This CDR3 spans 13 amino acids. Germline CDR1 and CDR2: SGHRS and YFSETQ. CDR3 DNA: TGCGCCAGCCGCAGCGGGGCGGCAGATACGCAGTATTTT. Translating it yields CASRSGAADTQYF.

This clonotype was recorded a few times. The J gene is TRBJ1-2, the V gene TRBV19; 7 nucleotides agree with TRBD1. The CDR3 contains 13 residues. V was pared by 7 bases and J by 4 bases, with 6 bases of the junction left unmatched. In germline, CDR1 is LNHDA, CDR2 SQIVND (reference sequence). CDR3 region: CASTQGQLYGYTF. The DNA for the CDR3 is TGTGCCAGTACCCAGGGACAGCTCTATGGCTACACCTTC.

V and J are TRBV3-1 and TRBJ2-5, with 9 bases identical to TRBD1. The ends lost 8 bases at V and 0 bases at J; junction bases unmatched: 7. This CDR3 region has 15 residues. Per the germline V gene, CDR1 is LGHDT and CDR2 is YNNKEL (reference sequence). The DNA for the CDR3 is TGTGCCAGCGGCGCCGGGACAGGGAACCAAGAGACCCAGTACTTC. The encoded protein is CASGAGTGNQETQYF.